This T cell receptor beta chain was retrieved from a study of cytomegalovirus exposure and HLA in healthy donors (dated by TCRdb to about 2017). Context from the whole study: An earlier analysis of more than 550 of the donors reported approximately 300 Gb of sequence data and 100 million to 120 million unique TCR beta sequences obtained from about 200 million T cells. The study profiled the T cell repertoires of hundreds of subjects by immunosequencing and related them to cytomegalovirus serostatus. Among the roughly 410 genotyped donors, around 79% belonged to the genetic ancestry cluster associated with self-reported Caucasian donors. Donor age, sex, ethnicity and CMV serostatus were compiled alongside the repertoire data. Because of strong linkage in the cohort, roughly five DR-DQ haplotypes were treated as single units for association and clustering. The study aimed to test whether cataloging public T cell receptors could reveal signatures of past pathogen exposure. An earlier analysis of 450 to 750 of the donors used high-throughput TCR beta sequencing to judge whether each TCR beta V gene segment behaved as functional or pseudogenic. HLA typing included class I and class II loci at four-digit resolution. Approximately 300 gigabases of sequencing data and about 92 million unique TCR sequences made up an early release that covered approximately 650 HLA-typed donors. Rather than using new phenotypic data, the later analysis identified candidate immune exposures from TCR beta sequences and from how often those sequences occurred across donors. Every repertoire in the discovery cohort had been generated on one and the same sequencing platform. To study patterns of TCR occurrence, a later analysis re-analyzed previously published TCR beta repertoires from 650 to 750 donors and added high-resolution HLA genotyping. The number of donors typed differed by locus, with roughly 629-640 for A, B, C, DRB1 and DQB1, about 500 for DQA1, 600 to 610 for DPA1, and approximately 470 for DPB1. Across around 400 genotyped donors of the cohort, an average of approximately 220,000 unique TCR beta nucleotide sequences per donor were sequenced, and roughly 20% of those sequences were non-productive. Along with the approximately 700-subject first cohort, a separate validation cohort of roughly 110 different subjects was used. A later genetic analysis used genome-wide SNP genotypes for about three fifths of the roughly 700 donors, treating that subset as a discovery cohort. High-throughput TCR immunosequencing, statistical association of individual TCRs with disease status, and machine learning were combined to predict cytomegalovirus infection status. Study-level results and caveats: A total of roughly 160 TCR beta chains were listed by the study as associated with cytomegalovirus. Sequencing depth was assumed to be roughly uniform across donors in the presence/absence analyses, though that assumption may not hold. According to a later analysis, parvovirus B19, influenza, CMV and Epstein-Barr virus appeared linked to several top co-occurrence clusters. According to a later genetic analysis, donors in an Asian-associated ancestry cluster had fewer N-insertions in productive TCRs than the roughly 670-donor mean. The 87-base-pair reads could not distinguish some IMGT-functional V segments, including TRBV6-2 and TRBV6-3, so those segments were excluded. A further reported finding was that TCR beta sequences accurately predicted the HLA-A and HLA-B alleles for most subjects in the first cohort. Strong co-occurrence of HLA alleles, especially DR and DQ, made assigning TCR associations to individual alleles difficult. The sequencing pipeline was judged likely to have produced a cluster of highly shared sequence variants as a technical artifact. A later analysis associated 15,000 to 20,000 TCR beta sequences with specific HLA alleles at a false discovery rate of 0.05. Correlated functional status among segregating V segments might reflect linkage disequilibrium, but an unknown experimental factor could not be ruled out. Most TCR sequences were seen in very few donors, while some public TCRs were found in many individuals. For the cohort, immune exposure information was limited to CMV serostatus. This cohort had only TCR beta chains sequenced, and the lack of alpha or paired-chain data limited which features could be detected. In vitro tests confirmed that a few of the cytomegalovirus-associated TCR beta chains recognize cytomegalovirus antigens. Broadly in line with IMGT annotations, most TCR beta V segments showed up in productive rearrangements about 90% or about 30% of the time in an earlier analysis of a few hundred of the donors. HLA typing was unavailable for some donors at each locus, so association tests used only the typed subset. In a later analysis, TCR association rates were found to vary across HLA loci, with the most associated TCRs seen for DRB1 alleles and the fewest for HLA-C alleles. The authors suggested that the approach could potentially be generalized to other disease states and immunological phenotypes. V-gene and J-gene trimming of TCR beta chains was associated with a missense DCLRE1C variant in a later genetic analysis, and the association was replicated in an independent cohort. Cytomegalovirus status was reported to be diagnosed by the classifier with high specificity and sensitivity in both the original and validation cohorts. Fewer than 20 rarely observed V segments, including chromosome 9 orphons, were excluded from the earlier analysis of several hundred of the donors because counts were too low. Most CMV-associated TCR beta chains appeared to be HLA-restricted in a later analysis, and the HLA associations seemed to be driven largely by CMV exposure. In a later analysis, HLA-associated TCR beta chains were found to be more clonally expanded and to have lower generation probabilities than equally common non-associated chains.

The receptor library was made with the immunoSEQ multiplex PCR assay. For the multiplex PCR, a mixture combining 60 forward primers for TCR Vbeta segments and 13 reverse primers for TCR Jbeta segments was used. The CDR3 region of rearranged TCR beta genes was amplified from genomic DNA with a multiplex PCR assay. The amplified TCR beta libraries were sequenced on the Illumina HiSeq System as 87-base-pair reads. Per the source publication's procedure: Across the 640 or so repertoires, a later analysis counted 80 million or so unique TCR beta chains, some 11 million of which were shared by at least two donors. A nearest-neighbor algorithm error-corrected the raw reads and collapsed the reads into unique sequences, merging closely related sequences to remove PCR and sequencing errors. V, D and J gene segments were assigned by aligning CDR3 sequences to IMGT reference sequences. For a sequence to be retained, at least a six-nucleotide match to both a V gene segment and a J gene segment was required. A rearrangement counted as productive if the CDR3 had no stop codons and remained in frame with V and J, and every other rearrangement counted as non-productive. CDR3 was defined according to IMGT convention as the region running from the second conserved V-encoded cysteine to the conserved J-encoded phenylalanine. The earlier analysis of about 640 of the donors excluded any sequence lacking an unambiguous match to a single V gene segment. An earlier analysis of a few hundred of the donors called V segments functional above 56.7% productive rearrangements and segregating when the between-donor standard deviation exceeded 5%. A statistical classification framework was built for diagnosing cytomegalovirus status from the catalog of TCR beta chain sequences. V and J gene assignment, in a later analysis, came from comparing TCR nucleotide sequences with IMGT/GENE-DB human TR gene sequences. In a later analysis, CDR3 sequences and most-parsimonious VDJ recombination scenarios were assigned using the TCRdist pipeline. In a later analysis, each TCR beta chain was defined by its CDR3 amino acid sequence together with its V-gene family, and reads without a unique V-gene family were excluded. To address suspected cross-contamination and a sequencing artifact, a later analysis removed a few hundred highly shared, low-generation-probability nucleotide sequences. For each public chain, a later analysis derived a clonal expansion index from normalized ranks of inferred template counts within each repertoire. Generation probabilities in a later analysis came from a VDJ recombination model fitted to out-of-frame rearrangements, and those results were checked against IGoR. In a later analysis, TCR-TCR, TCR-HLA and TCR-CMV co-occurrence was scored with hypergeometric tests, and a repertoire-size bias correction was applied to TCR pairs. In a later analysis, false discovery rates were estimated by permuting HLA or CMV assignments 20 times. In a later analysis, co-occurring TCRs were grouped with DBSCAN, and TCRdist sequence similarity was added when clustering was performed within HLA-allele-positive subsets. Repertoires with fewer than 30,000 or more than 120,000 public chains, plus five repertoires with anomalous nucleotide sharing, were excluded from co-occurrence clustering. TCRdb stores this immuneACCESS table with in-frame sequences only. Part of the clones is absent; in the studies checked, under half of the shortfall reflects unresolved V genes, and no reason is known for the rest. For V, J and clone size, that table is used; D and trimming come from the DNA. The sample table lists 130,000 to 150,000 clones, 73% of them with a count of one. Approximately 14% of the sample goes to the ten largest clones.

The CDR3 covers 15 residues, taking in both the cysteine and the phenylalanine. This entry keeps only the CDR3 DNA: 45 bases, framed from base 1. CDR1 and CDR2, per the germline V gene (reference sequence), are SGHNT and YYREEE. The germline V end is reduced by 0 bases and the J end by 1 base; junction bases left unmatched: 1. A word on this clone: The target of this receptor is not known. No quality values exist for individual bases; no much larger clone is one base distant.

In total, more than 500 healthy bone marrow donors made up the cohort. Cohort members were all nominally healthy when sampled, although unrecorded immune exposures were likely present. CMV serostatus was positive for about 270 and negative for about 50% of the roughly 700 cohort members, and was not recorded for this donor. Every donor gave a peripheral blood sample, and the peripheral blood mononuclear cells from that sample were used for TCR beta sequencing. Genomic DNA was extracted from the blood cell samples with the Qiagen DNeasy Blood Extraction Kit. The chain links TRBV5-4 with TRBJ2-5; 9 bases in between match TRBD1. The sequence came from a human donor in good health. Sequences were obtained from PBMCs. The nucleotide sequence is TGTGCCAGCAGCTTGGCGACAGGGGGCCAAGAGACCCAGTACTTC. It specifies CASSLATGGQETQYF.